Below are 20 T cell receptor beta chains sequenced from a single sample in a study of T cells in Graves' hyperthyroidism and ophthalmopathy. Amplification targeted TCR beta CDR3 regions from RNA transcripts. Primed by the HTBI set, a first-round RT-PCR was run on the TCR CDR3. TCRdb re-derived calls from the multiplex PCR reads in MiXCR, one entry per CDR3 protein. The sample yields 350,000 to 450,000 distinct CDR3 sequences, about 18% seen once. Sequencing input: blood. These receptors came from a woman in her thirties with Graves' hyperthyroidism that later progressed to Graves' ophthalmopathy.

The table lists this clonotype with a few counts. The CDR3 spells CSARVGQLGPGDFSYNSPLHF. The CDR3 coding sequence is TGCAGTGCTAGAGTGGGACAGCTGGGACCGGGGGACTTCTCCTATAATTCACCCCTCCACTTT. V usage is TRBV20-1 and J usage is TRBJ1-6; TRBD1 matches 7 bases. V dropped 1 base and J dropped 0; count of bases not matched to a gene: 18. Germline CDR1 DFQATT, CDR2 SNEGSKA (reference sequence). The CDR3 has 21 residues.

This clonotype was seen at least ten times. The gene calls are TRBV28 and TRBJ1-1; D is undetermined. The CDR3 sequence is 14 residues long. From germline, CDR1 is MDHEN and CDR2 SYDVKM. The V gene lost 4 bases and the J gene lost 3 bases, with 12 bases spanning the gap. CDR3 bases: TGTGCCAGCAGTTCATCAGGACGGTACACTGAAGCTTTCTTT. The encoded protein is CASSSSGRYTEAFF.

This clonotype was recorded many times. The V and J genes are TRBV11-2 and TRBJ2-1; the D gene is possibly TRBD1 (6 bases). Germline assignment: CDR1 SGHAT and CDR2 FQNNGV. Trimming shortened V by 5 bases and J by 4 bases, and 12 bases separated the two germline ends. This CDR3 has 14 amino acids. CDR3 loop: CASSDDRWYNEQFF. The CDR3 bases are TGTGCCAGCAGCGATGACAGGTGGTACAATGAGCAGTTCTTC.

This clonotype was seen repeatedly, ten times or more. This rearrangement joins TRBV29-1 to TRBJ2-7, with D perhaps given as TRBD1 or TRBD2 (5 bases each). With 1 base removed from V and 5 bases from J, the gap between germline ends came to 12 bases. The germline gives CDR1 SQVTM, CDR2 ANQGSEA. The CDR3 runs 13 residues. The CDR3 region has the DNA TGCAGCGTTGAAGGTGGGGGTTCTGACGAGCAGTACTTC. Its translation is CSVEGGGSDEQYF.

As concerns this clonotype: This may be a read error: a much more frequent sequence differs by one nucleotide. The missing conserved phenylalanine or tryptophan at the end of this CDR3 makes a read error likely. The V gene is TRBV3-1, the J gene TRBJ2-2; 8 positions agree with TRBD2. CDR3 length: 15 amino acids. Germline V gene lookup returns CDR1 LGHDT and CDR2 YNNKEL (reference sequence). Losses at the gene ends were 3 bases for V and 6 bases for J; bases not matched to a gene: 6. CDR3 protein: CASSQGLEAAGELFV. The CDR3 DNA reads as TGTGCCAGCAGCCAGGGACTAGAAGCGGCCGGGGAGCTGTTTGTT.

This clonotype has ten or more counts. The CDR3 reads CASSSGVLAEGETQYF. The CDR3 DNA is TGCGCCAGCAGCTCGGGTGTACTAGCGGAGGGAGAGACCCAGTACTTC. This sequence joins TRBV5-1 and TRBJ2-5; TRBD2 agrees at 8 bases. Losses at the gene ends were 3 bases for V and 4 bases for J; bases not matched to a gene: 11. The CDR3 loop spans 16 amino acids. In germline, CDR1 is SGHRS, CDR2 YFSETQ.

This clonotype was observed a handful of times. As DNA, the CDR3 is TGTGCCAGTAGTAAAATTGCAACTGACAGGGGACCCACTGAAGCTTTCTTT. It specifies CASSKIATDRGPTEAFF. The V call is TRBV19, the J call TRBJ1-1, with 8 bases lining up with TRBD1. The V gene's germline CDR1 is LNHDA and CDR2 SQIVND (reference sequence). V trimming: 4 bases; J trimming: 4 bases; junction bases outside the gene matches: 14. This CDR3 region has 17 residues.

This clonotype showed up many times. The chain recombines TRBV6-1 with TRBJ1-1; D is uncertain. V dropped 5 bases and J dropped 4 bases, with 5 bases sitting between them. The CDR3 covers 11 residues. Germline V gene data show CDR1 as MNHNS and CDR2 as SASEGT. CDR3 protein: CASSYTTEAFF. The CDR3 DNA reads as TGTGCCAGCAGTTATACCACTGAAGCTTTCTTT.

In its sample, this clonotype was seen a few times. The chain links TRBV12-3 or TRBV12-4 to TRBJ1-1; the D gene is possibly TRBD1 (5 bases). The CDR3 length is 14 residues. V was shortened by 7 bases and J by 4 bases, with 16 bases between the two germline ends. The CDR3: CASIPQGRLTEAFF. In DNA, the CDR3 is TGTGCCAGCATACCGCAGGGTCGACTCACTGAAGCTTTCTTT.

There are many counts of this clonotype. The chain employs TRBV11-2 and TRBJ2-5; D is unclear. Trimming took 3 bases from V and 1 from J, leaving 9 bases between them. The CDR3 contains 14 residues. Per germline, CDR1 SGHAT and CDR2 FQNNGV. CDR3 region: CASSLARLQETQYF. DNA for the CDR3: TGTGCCAGCAGCTTGGCACGGCTCCAAGAGACCCAGTACTTC.

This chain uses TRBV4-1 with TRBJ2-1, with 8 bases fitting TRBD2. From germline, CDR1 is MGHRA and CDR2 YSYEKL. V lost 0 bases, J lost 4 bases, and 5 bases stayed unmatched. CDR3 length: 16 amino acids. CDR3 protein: CASSQDKLAAYNEQFF. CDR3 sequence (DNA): TGCGCCAGCAGCCAAGATAAACTAGCGGCATACAATGAGCAGTTCTTC.

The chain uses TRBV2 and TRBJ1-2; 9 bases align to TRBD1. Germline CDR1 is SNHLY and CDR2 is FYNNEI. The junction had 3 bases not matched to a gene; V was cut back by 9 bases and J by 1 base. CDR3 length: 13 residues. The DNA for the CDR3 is TGTGCCAGGCCGGGACAGGGTAACTATGGCTACACCTTC. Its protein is CARPGQGNYGYTF.

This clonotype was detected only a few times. CDR3: CASSYQLGLDTQYF. The CDR3 DNA sequence: TGTGCCAGCAGTTACCAACTAGGGTTGGATACGCAGTATTTT. The chain has TRBV6-5 and TRBJ2-3, with a possible D match to TRBD2 (5 bases). The germline V and J ends were trimmed by 2 bases and 6 bases, with 12 bases remaining between them. Per the germline V gene, CDR1 is MNHEY and CDR2 is SVGAGI. The CDR3 is made up of 14 amino acids.

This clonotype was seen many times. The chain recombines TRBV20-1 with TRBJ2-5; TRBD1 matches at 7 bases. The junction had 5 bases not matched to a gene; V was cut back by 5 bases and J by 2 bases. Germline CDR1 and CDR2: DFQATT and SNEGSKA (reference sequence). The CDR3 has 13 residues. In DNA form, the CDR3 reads TGCAGTGCTGGAGCAGGGGGACAAGAGACCCAGTACTTC. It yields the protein CSAGAGGQETQYF.

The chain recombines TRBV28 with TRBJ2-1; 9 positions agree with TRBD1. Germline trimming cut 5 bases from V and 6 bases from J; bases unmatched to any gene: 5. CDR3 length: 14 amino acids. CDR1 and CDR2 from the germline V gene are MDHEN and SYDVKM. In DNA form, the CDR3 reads TGTGCCAGCAGTACAGGGGGCCAAGCCAATGAGCAGTTCTTC. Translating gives CASSTGGQANEQFF.

The CDR3 here is CASSLIRGNEKLFF. CDR3 DNA sequence: TGTGCCAGCAGCCTCATAAGGGGGAATGAAAAACTGTTTTTT. This sequence joins TRBV11-2 and TRBJ1-4, with D possibly matching TRBD1 (6 bases). The CDR3 consists of 14 residues. Germline CDR1 and CDR2: SGHAT and FQNNGV. The ends were cut back, 5 bases at V and 5 bases at J, with 12 bases in the middle. Full variable domain (outside the CDR3, taken from reference TRBV11-2 and TRBJ1-4): EAGVAQSPRYKIIEKRQSVAFWCNPISGHATLYWYQQILGQGPKLLIQFQNNGVVDDSQLPKDRFSAERLKGVDSTLKIQPAKLEDSAVYLCASSLIRGNEKLFFGSGTQLSVL.

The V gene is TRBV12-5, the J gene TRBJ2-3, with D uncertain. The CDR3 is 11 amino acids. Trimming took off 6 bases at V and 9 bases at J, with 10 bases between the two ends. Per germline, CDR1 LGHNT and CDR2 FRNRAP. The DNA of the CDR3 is TGTGCTAGTGGCCTCTTAGGAACGCAGTATTTT. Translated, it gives CASGLLGTQYF.

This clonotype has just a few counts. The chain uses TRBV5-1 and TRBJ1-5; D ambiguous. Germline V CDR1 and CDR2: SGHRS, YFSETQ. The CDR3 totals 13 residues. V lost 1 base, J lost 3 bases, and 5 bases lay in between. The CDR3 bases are TGCGCCAGCAGCTTGACAGTCAATCAGCCCCAGCATTTT. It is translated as CASSLTVNQPQHF.

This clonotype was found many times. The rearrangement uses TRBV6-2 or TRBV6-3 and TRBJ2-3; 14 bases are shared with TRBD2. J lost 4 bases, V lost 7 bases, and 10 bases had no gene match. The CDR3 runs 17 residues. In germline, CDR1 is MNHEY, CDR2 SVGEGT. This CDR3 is CASITPGLAGVADTQYF. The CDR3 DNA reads TGTGCCAGCATTACTCCGGGACTAGCGGGAGTCGCAGATACGCAGTATTTT.

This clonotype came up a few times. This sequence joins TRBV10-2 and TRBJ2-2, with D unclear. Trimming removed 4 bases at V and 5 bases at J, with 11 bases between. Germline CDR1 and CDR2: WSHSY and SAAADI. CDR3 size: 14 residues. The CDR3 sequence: CASSVEFDTGELFF. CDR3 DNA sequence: TGCGCCAGCAGTGTTGAGTTTGATACCGGGGAGCTGTTTTTT.